A selection of T cell receptor beta chains follows, all from one sample in a study of blood T cell repertoires in COVID-19. Profiled with immunoSEQ multiplex PCR; TCRdb holds only in-frame clones, not every one. The data show about 78,000 clones, about nine tenths seen once. The sample taken for sequencing was peripheral blood. Every receptor here comes from a woman of 80 years or more with acute or convalescent COVID-19. Each CDR3 is given with its conserved first and last residue. A D gene is named only where the DNA matches it firmly. For some rows the clone size is stated as once, few or many, or as a class when expanded; others skip it.

V gene	J gene	clone size	D gene	CDR3 DNA	CDR3 protein
TRBV20-1	TRBJ2-1	.	TRBD1	TGCAGTGCTAGTGAAGCTGACAGGGTATTGGGGAATGAGCAGTTCTTC	CSASEADRVLGNEQFF
TRBV2	TRBJ2-7	.	TRBD1	TGTGCCAGCAGTGAATATCCGGGACAGGGAAACTTC	CASSEYPGQGNF
TRBV20-1	TRBJ2-1	.	.	TGCAGTGCTAGTCGGCAGGGGGGCCATGAGCAGTTCTTC	CSASRQGGHEQFF
TRBV27	TRBJ2-7	.	TRBD1	TGTGCCAGCAGTTTATCCCCGACAGGGTCCTACGAGCAGTACTTC	CASSLSPTGSYEQYF
TRBV5-1	TRBJ1-6	.	.	TGCGCCAGCAGCTTTAGGAGCTCCTATAATTCACCCCTCCACTTT	CASSFRSSYNSPLHF
TRBV18	TRBJ1-5	.	.	TGTGCCAGCTCGCTGGACACCCTCCCTGGTCAGCCCCAGCATTTT	CASSLDTLPGQPQHF
TRBV5-6	TRBJ1-4	.	.	TGTGCCAGCAGCTGGGGCCCGATTTCAACTAATGAAAAACTGTTTTTT	CASSWGPISTNEKLFF
TRBV23-1	TRBJ2-7	few	.	TGCGCCAGCAGTCAATCCAGCCGACTTTTACAGGGTTTCTACGAGCAGTACTTC	CASSQSSRLLQGFYEQYF
TRBV5-4	TRBJ2-2	.	TRBD2	TGTGCCAGCACCCAAGCGGGAGGTAACGGGGAGCTGTTTTTT	CASTQAGGNGELFF
TRBV5-1	TRBJ1-2	.	TRBD1	TGCGCCAGCAGCCACGGGCAGGGGGTCATCGGCTACACCTTC	CASSHGQGVIGYTF
TRBV6-5	TRBJ2-1	.	TRBD2	TGTGCCAGCAGTTTTAGCGGGGAAAGCTACAATGAGCAGTTCTTC	CASSFSGESYNEQFF
TRBV4-2	TRBJ2-7	.	.	TGTGCCAGCAGCCAAGAGATAGGGGTGAGCTCCTACGAGCAGTACTTC	CASSQEIGVSSYEQYF
TRBV5-4	TRBJ2-7	many	TRBD1	TGTGCCAGCAGCCTGGGACAGTTCTCCTACGAGCAGTACTTC	CASSLGQFSYEQYF
TRBV7-2	TRBJ2-1	.	.	TGTGCCAGCAGCTTAGGGCGAAACCCCTCGGGGGAGCAGTTCTTC	CASSLGRNPSGEQFF
TRBV6-5	TRBJ2-3	few	.	TGTGCCATCCGGGGGACCACAGATACGCAGTATTTT	CAIRGTTDTQYF
TRBV24-1	TRBJ2-7	.	TRBD2	TGTGCCACCAGTAGCGGGAGCTCCTACGAGCAGTACTTC	CATSSGSSYEQYF
TRBV5-4	TRBJ2-7	.	TRBD1	TGTGCCAGCAGCTTCGGACAGGGAAATTCCTACGAGCAGTACTTC	CASSFGQGNSYEQYF
TRBV5-6	TRBJ2-3	.	.	TGTGCCAGCAGCCCCCGGGGTCTACAGACTTTTACGCAGTATTTT	CASSPRGLQTFTQYF
TRBV19	TRBJ1-5	.	.	TGTGCCAGTAGTGCCCGGCAGGTCAGCAATCAGCCCCAGCATTTT	CASSARQVSNQPQHF
TRBV14	TRBJ2-7	.	TRBD2	TGTGCCAGCAGCAAACTAGCGGGAGGCTACGAGCAGTACTTC	CASSKLAGGYEQYF
TRBV6-6	TRBJ1-5	.	.	TGTGCCAGCAGCCCAATGATAGGGGCAAGCAATCAGCCCCAGCATTTT	CASSPMIGASNQPQHF
TRBV5-1	TRBJ2-7	.	TRBD2	TGCGCCAGCAGCCTGACTCTAGCTAGCGGGGGCGACGAGCAGTACTTC	CASSLTLASGGDEQYF
TRBV7-9	TRBJ1-5	.	.	TGTGCCAGCAGCTTCAAAGGGGGCAATCAGCCCCAGCATTTT	CASSFKGGNQPQHF
TRBV5-1	TRBJ2-1	.	TRBD2	TGCGCCAGCAGCTTGGGGATTAGCGGGAGTAATGAGCAGTTCTTC	CASSLGISGSNEQFF
TRBV2	TRBJ1-4	.	.	TGTGCCAGCAGGGACCTGAGTGGGGGCAGGGGCGAAAAACTGTTTTTT	CASRDLSGGRGEKLFF
TRBV2	TRBJ2-1	.	TRBD2	TGTGCCAGCAGTGAGCGGGCTAGCGGCTACAATGAGCAGTTCTTC	CASSERASGYNEQFF
TRBV25-1	TRBJ2-3	.	TRBD1	TGTGCCAGCAGTCCGGGCAGGGGGAATACAGATACGCAGTATTTT	CASSPGRGNTDTQYF
TRBV3-1/TRBV3-2	TRBJ2-5	once	TRBD2	TGTGCCAGCAGCGGGCGAGCGGGAGTCCAGACCCAGTACTTC	CASSGRAGVQTQYF
TRBV12-3/TRBV12-4	TRBJ2-3	.	TRBD2	TGTGCCAGCAGTTTCCGGGGGGGTGATACGCAGTATTTT	CASSFRGGDTQYF
TRBV27	TRBJ1-2	.	.	TGTGCCAGCAGTTTTGGTGCGGGGGCGGGAGGCTACACCTTC	CASSFGAGAGGYTF
TRBV6-6	TRBJ1-5	.	TRBD1	TGTGCCAGCAGTACCGGGACAGGGGTAGGGAATCAGCCCCAGCATTTT	CASSTGTGVGNQPQHF
TRBV3-1/TRBV3-2	TRBJ2-1	.	TRBD2	TGTGCCAGCAGCCAAGCGGGAGGGAACAATGAGCAGTTCTTC	CASSQAGGNNEQFF
TRBV7-9	TRBJ1-1	.	.	TGTGCCAGCAGCTTAACCCTAACGAACACTGAAGCTTTCTTT	CASSLTLTNTEAFF
TRBV5-1	TRBJ1-1	.	.	TGCGCCAGCAGCTTGGGTGGAGGGGCGAACACTGAAGCTTTCTTT	CASSLGGGANTEAFF